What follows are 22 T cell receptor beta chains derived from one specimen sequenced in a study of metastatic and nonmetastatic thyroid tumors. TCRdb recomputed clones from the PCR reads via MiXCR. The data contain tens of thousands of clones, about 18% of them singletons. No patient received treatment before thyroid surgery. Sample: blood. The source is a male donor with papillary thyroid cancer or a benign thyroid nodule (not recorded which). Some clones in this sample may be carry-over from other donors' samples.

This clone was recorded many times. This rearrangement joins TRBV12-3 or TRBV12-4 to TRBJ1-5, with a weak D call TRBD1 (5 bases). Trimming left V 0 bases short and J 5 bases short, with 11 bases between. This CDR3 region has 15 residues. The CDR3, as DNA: TGTGCCAGCAGTTTAGCCGGGGGAGGGGATCAGCCCCAGCATTTT. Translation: CASSLAGGGDQPQHF.

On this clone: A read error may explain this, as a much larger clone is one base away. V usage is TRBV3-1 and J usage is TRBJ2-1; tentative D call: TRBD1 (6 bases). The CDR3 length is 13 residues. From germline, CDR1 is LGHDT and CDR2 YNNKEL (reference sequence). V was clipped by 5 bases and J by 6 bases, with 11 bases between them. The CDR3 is CASSNRVSNEQFF. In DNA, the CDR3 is TGTGCCAGCAGCAACAGGGTCAGCAATGAGCAGTTCTTC.

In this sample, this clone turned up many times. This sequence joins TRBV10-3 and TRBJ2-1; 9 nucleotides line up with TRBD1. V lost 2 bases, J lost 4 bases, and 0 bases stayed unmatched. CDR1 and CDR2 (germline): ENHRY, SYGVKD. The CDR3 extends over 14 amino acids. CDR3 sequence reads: CAISEGQGYNEQFF. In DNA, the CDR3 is TGTGCCATCAGTGAGGGACAGGGGTACAATGAGCAGTTCTTC.

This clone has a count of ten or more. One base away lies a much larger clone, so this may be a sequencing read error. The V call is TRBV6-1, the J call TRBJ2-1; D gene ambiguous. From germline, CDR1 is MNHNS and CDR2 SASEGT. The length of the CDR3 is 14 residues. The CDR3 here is CASSERDPYSEQFF. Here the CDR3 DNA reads TGTGCCAGCAGTGAAAGGGATCCGTACAGTGAGCAGTTCTTC.

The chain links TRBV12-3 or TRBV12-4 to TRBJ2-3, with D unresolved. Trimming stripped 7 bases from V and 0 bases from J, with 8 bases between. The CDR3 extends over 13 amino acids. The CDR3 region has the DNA TGTGCCAGCATCCAGACCAGCACAGATACGCAGTATTTT. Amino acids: CASIQTSTDTQYF.

CDR3 loop: CASSAGGLGYEQYF. The CDR3 bases are TGCGCCAGCAGTGCAGGGGGATTAGGGTACGAGCAGTACTTC. The V call is TRBV10-1, the J call TRBJ2-7; 7 positions match TRBD1. The CDR3 totals 14 residues. Germline V gene data show CDR1 as WNHNN and CDR2 as SYGVQD (reference sequence). V shed 4 bases and J 4 bases; nucleotides not matched to a gene: 7.

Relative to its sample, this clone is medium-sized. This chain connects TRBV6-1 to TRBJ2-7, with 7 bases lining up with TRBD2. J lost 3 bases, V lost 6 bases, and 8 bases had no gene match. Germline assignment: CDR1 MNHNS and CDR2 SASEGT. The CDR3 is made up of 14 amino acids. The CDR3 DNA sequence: TGTGCCAGCAGGACTCGGGACTACCACTACGAGCAGTACTTC. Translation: CASRTRDYHYEQYF.

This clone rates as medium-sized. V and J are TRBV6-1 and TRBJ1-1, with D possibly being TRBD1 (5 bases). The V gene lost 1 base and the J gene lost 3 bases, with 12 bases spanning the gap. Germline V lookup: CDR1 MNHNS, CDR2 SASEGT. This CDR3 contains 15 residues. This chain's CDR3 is CASSEGGVADTEAFF. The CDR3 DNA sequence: TGTGCCAGCAGTGAAGGGGGCGTAGCCGACACTGAAGCTTTCTTT.

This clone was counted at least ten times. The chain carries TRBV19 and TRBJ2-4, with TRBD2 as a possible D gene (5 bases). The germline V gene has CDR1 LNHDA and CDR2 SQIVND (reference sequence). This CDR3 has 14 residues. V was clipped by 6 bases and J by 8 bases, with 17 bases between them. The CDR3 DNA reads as TGTGCCAGTAGGACGGGTACTAGTATGGACATTCAGTACTTC. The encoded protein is CASRTGTSMDIQYF.

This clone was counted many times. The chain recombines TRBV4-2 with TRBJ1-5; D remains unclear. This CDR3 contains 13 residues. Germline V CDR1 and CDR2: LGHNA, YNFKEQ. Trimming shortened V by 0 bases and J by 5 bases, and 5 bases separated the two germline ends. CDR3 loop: CASSQDQDQPQHF. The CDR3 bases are TGTGCCAGCAGCCAAGATCAGGATCAGCCCCAGCATTTT.

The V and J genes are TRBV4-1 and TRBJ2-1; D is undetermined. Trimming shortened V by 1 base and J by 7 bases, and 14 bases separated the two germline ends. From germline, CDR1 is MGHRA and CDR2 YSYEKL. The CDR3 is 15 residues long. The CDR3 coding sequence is TGCGCCAGCAGCCAAGCGGGCGGATCGAAAAATGAGCAGTTCTTC. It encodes CASSQAGGSKNEQFF.

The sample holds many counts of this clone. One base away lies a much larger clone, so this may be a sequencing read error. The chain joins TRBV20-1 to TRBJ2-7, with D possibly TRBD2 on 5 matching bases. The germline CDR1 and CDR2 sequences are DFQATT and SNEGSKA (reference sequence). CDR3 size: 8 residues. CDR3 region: CRGSEQYF. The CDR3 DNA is TGCAGGGGGAGTGAGCAGTACTTC.

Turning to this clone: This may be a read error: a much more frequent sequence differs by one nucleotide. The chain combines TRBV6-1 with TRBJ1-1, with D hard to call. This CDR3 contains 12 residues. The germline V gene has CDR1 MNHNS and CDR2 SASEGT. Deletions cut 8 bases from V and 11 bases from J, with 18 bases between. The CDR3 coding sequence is TGTGCCAGCGTCAAAGTGGAGGAGGAGGCTTTCTTT. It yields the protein CASVKVEEEAFF.

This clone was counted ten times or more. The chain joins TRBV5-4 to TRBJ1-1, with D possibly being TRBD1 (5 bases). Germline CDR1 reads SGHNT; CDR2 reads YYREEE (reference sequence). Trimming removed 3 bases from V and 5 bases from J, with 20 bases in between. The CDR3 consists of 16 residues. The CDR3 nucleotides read TGTGCCAGCAGCTCCCATGTGACCACGCGGGGGACTGAAGCTTTCTTT. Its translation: CASSSHVTTRGTEAFF.

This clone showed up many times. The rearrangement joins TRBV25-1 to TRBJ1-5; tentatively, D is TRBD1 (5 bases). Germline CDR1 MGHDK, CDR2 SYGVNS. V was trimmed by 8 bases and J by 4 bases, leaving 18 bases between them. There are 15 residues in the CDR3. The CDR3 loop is CASPVGQDGNQPQHF. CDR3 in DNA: TGTGCCAGCCCTGTTGGACAAGATGGTAATCAGCCCCAGCATTTT.

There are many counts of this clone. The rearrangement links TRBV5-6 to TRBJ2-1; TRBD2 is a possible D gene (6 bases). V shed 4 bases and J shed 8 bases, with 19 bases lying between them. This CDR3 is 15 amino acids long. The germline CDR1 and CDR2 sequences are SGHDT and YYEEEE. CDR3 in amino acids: CASSPGWGVGDEQFF. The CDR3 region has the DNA TGTGCCAGCAGCCCGGGCTGGGGGGTCGGCGATGAGCAGTTCTTC.

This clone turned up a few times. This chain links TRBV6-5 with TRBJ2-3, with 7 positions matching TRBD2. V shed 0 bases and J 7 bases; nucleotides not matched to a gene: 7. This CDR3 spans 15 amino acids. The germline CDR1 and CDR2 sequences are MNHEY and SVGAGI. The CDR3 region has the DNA TGTGCCAGCAGTTACTCTGCGGGAGTGGCATATACGCAGTATTTT. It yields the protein CASSYSAGVAYTQYF.

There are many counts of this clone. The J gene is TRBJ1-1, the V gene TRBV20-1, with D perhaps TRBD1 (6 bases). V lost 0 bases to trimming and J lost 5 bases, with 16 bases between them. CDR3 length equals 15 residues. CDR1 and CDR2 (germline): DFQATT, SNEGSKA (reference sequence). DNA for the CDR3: TGCAGTGCTAGAGAGTCTTTGACAGGAAAGACTGAAGCTTTCTTT. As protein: CSARESLTGKTEAFF.

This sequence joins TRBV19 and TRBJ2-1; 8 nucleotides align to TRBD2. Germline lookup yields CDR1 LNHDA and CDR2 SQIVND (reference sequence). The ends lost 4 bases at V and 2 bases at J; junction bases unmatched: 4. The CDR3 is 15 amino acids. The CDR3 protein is CASSTAGATYNEQFF. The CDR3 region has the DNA TGTGCCAGTAGTACAGCGGGAGCGACCTACAATGAGCAGTTCTTC.

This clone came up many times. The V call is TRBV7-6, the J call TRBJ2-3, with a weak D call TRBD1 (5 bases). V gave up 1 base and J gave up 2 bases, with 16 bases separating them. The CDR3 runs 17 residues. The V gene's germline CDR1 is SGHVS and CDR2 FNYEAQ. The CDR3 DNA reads TGTGCCAGCAGCTTAGGGGGCAGAATGGGCCCCACAGATACGCAGTATTTT. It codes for CASSLGGRMGPTDTQYF.

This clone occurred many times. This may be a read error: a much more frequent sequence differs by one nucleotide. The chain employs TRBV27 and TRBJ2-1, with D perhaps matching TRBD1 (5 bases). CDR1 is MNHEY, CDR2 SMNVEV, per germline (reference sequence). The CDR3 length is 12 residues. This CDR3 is CASRDVGQEQSF. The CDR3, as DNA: TGTGCCAGCAGGGACGTTGGACAAGAGCAGTCCTTC.

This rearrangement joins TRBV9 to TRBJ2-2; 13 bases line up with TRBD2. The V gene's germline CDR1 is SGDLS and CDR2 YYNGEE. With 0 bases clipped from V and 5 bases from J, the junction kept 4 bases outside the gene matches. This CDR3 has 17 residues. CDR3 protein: CASSVGTSGSGTGELFF. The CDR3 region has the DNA TGTGCCAGCAGCGTAGGGACTAGCGGGAGCGGAACCGGGGAGCTGTTTTTT.